The clone carrying this T cell receptor (beta chain) was counted a few times. CDR1 and CDR2 from the germline V gene are SGHVS and FQNEAQ. The ends were cut back, 5 bases at V and 0 bases at J, with 20 bases in the middle. CDR3 size: 19 residues. Here immunoSEQ multiplex PCR was the method, and the copy in TCRdb shows in-frame clones only, minus some. Altogether 200,000 to 300,000 clones are present, 70% to 85% being singletons, with the ten largest covering around 2.4%. These data are taken from a study of blood T cell repertoires in COVID-19. The receptor's source is a man aged 40-49 years who had recovered from COVID-19. Specimen: peripheral blood. The V and J genes are TRBV7-8 and TRBJ1-6; D call uncertain. DNA for the CDR3: TGTGCCAGCAGCCATCAACGGTTGCTGGGGAGCTCCTATAATTCACCCCTCCACTTT. It codes for CASSHQRLLGSSYNSPLHF. The variable domain in full, completed from reference TRBV7-8 and TRBJ1-6, reads GAGVSQSPRYKVAKRGQDVALRCDPISGHVSLFWYQQALGQGPEFLTYFQNEAQLDKSGLPSDRFFAERPEGSVSTLKIQRTQQEDSAVYLCASSHQRLLGSSYNSPLHFGNGTRLTVT.